One and the same sample provided the 15 T cell receptor beta chains below, sequenced in a study of cytomegalovirus exposure and HLA in healthy donors. A multiplex PCR was run with 60 Vbeta primers and 13 Jbeta primers. Data came from immunoSEQ multiplex PCR; TCRdb stores just in-frame clones and leaves some out. The table shows 95,000 to 150,000 clones, with roughly 76% occurring only once. Sequences were obtained from PBMCs. These receptors were taken from a young man in good health and CMV-seronegative.

The rearrangement uses TRBV11-3 and TRBJ1-1; D gene uncertain. CDR1 SGHNT and CDR2 YENEEA come from the germline V gene. The CDR3 has 13 amino acids. Trimming shortened V by 1 base and J by 8 bases, and 11 bases separated the two germline ends. The CDR3 DNA is TGTGCCAGCAGCTTAGCTGTGGGAGCGGAAGCTTTCTTT. Its translation: CASSLAVGAEAFF.

This clone came up a few times. The chain has TRBV5-1 and TRBJ2-3; perhaps TRBD2 as D (6 bases). Germline CDR1 reads SGHRS; CDR2 reads YFSETQ. The CDR3 totals 14 residues. Trimming took 2 bases from V and 6 from J, leaving 13 bases between them. CDR3 DNA: TGCGCCAGCAGCTTCGGAGGGAAGGTGGATACGCAGTATTTT. Protein product: CASSFGGKVDTQYF.

The genes are TRBV28 and TRBJ1-3, with TRBD1 matching 11 bases. This CDR3 has 15 residues. Trimming cost V 5 bases and J 5 bases; bases outside gene matches: 5. CDR1 and CDR2 from the germline V gene are MDHEN and SYDVKM. The DNA for the CDR3 is TGTGCCAGCAGTGGACAGGGGGCGCATAGAAACACCATATATTTT. Residues: CASSGQGAHRNTIYF.

This clone has a handful of counts. The gene calls are TRBV5-1 and TRBJ2-6, with 7 positions matching TRBD1. The V and J ends lost 3 bases and 3 bases, in that order; junction bases with no gene match: 12. The germline V gene has CDR1 SGHRS and CDR2 YFSETQ. CDR3 length: 18 amino acids. The DNA for the CDR3 is TGCGCCAGCAGCTCGGGAAGGACAGGCCCGGTTGGGGCCAACGTCCTGACTTTC. It yields the protein CASSSGRTGPVGANVLTF.

The CDR3 nucleotides are TGTGCCAGCAGCAAGGGAGGGGATGAGCAGTTCTTC. This sequence encodes CASSKGGDEQFF. This sequence joins TRBV9 and TRBJ2-1; 7 bases agree with TRBD2. The junction had 3 bases not matched to a gene; V was cut back by 4 bases and J by 8 bases. This CDR3 contains 12 residues. CDR1 is SGDLS, CDR2 YYNGEE, per germline. Variable domain in full (rest from reference TRBV9 and TRBJ2-1): DSGVTQTPKHLITATGQRVTLRCSPRSGDLSVYWYQQSLDQGLQFLIQYYNGEERAKGNILERFSAQQFPDLHSELNLSSLELGDSALYFCASSKGGDEQFFGPGTRLTVL.

J is TRBJ1-2 and V is TRBV6-4, with 10 bases matching TRBD1. Germline V gene lookup returns CDR1 MRHNA and CDR2 SNTAGT. The CDR3 length is 14 residues. The ends lost 5 bases at V and 4 bases at J; junction bases unmatched: 4. The CDR3 nucleotides read TGTGCCAGCAGTCCCGGGACAGGGGCCTATGGCTACACCTTC. This gives the protein CASSPGTGAYGYTF.

V is TRBV2 and J is TRBJ1-4; 8 bases are shared with TRBD1. With 4 bases clipped from V and 7 bases from J, the junction kept 5 bases outside the gene matches. The CDR3 is 14 residues long. The germline V gene encodes CDR1 SNHLY and CDR2 FYNNEI. The CDR3 loop is CASSVTGGSEKLFF. The CDR3 nucleotides are TGTGCCAGCAGTGTCACAGGGGGGAGTGAAAAACTGTTTTTT.

This chain uses TRBV25-1 with TRBJ2-7; 8 bases align to TRBD2. CDR3 length: 17 residues. V gave up 3 bases and J gave up 2 bases; unmatched junction bases: 12. Germline CDR1 MGHDK, CDR2 SYGVNS. The CDR3 sequence is CASSDLSGGKGPYEQYF. CDR3 bases: TGTGCCAGCAGTGATCTCTCGGGGGGGAAGGGACCCTACGAGCAGTACTTC.

The chain links TRBV11-2 to TRBJ1-2; D might be TRBD1 (5 bases). CDR1 is SGHAT, CDR2 FQNNGV, per germline. The CDR3 totals 16 residues. V was shortened by 6 bases and J by 4 bases, with 21 bases between the two germline ends. Here the CDR3 DNA reads TGTGCCAGCAGTCCACGCAGATTTCGCGACAGCTATGGCTACACCTTC. Encoded protein: CASSPRRFRDSYGYTF.

The chain is built from TRBV7-2 and TRBJ2-2; D is undetermined. With 6 bases removed from V and 5 bases from J, the gap between germline ends came to 13 bases. Germline assignment: CDR1 SGHTA and CDR2 FQGNSA. The CDR3 has 14 amino acids. For the CDR3, the DNA is TGTGCCAGCAGGTTCTCCAGGCCTACCGGGGAGCTGTTTTTT. It is translated as CASRFSRPTGELFF.

This clone occurred once. The chain couples TRBV25-1 to TRBJ2-3; D is perhaps TRBD2 (6 bases). Germline V gene sequence: CDR1 MGHDK, CDR2 SYGVNS. V gave up 0 bases and J gave up 4 bases, with 20 bases separating them. The CDR3 is made up of 18 amino acids. The CDR3 nucleotides are TGTGCCAGCAGTGAATATCCCCGGGGGTTGGCTTTTGCAGATACGCAGTATTTT. It translates to CASSEYPRGLAFADTQYF.

The J gene is TRBJ1-2, the V gene TRBV18; no clear D gene. Trimming pared 6 bases from V and 8 bases from J, leaving 16 bases between. The CDR3 extends over 13 amino acids. Germline CDR1 is KGHSH and CDR2 is LQKENI. In DNA, the CDR3 is TGTGCCAGCTCGTTTCGGGGAGTAGAAGGCTACACCTTC. This translates into CASSFRGVEGYTF.

This clone showed up just a few times. V gene TRBV25-1 combines with J gene TRBJ2-7, with 8 bases aligning to TRBD1. Per the germline V gene, CDR1 is MGHDK and CDR2 is SYGVNS. V gave up 3 bases and J gave up 3 bases; unmatched junction bases: 1. The CDR3 consists of 13 residues. CDR3 region: CASSDGQGYEQYF. The CDR3 DNA follows: TGTGCCAGCAGTGATGGACAGGGCTACGAGCAGTACTTC.

The chain couples TRBV28 to TRBJ1-6, with D possibly being TRBD1 (5 bases). CDR3 length: 14 amino acids. The ends were cut back, 4 bases at V and 13 bases at J, with 17 bases in the middle. Germline V gene lookup returns CDR1 MDHEN and CDR2 SYDVKM. The CDR3 here is CASSSTPDSAPLHF. The DNA for the CDR3 is TGTGCCAGCAGTTCCACCCCCGACAGCGCGCCCCTCCACTTT.

This clone has more than one count but fewer than ten. This chain connects TRBV9 to TRBJ2-7; 8 bases are a match to TRBD1. J lost 2 bases, V lost 3 bases, and 4 bases had no gene match. The germline V gene has CDR1 SGDLS and CDR2 YYNGEE. The CDR3 spans 14 residues. The chain's CDR3 is CASSGQGPTYEQYF. The CDR3 coding sequence is TGTGCCAGCAGCGGACAGGGGCCAACCTACGAGCAGTACTTC.